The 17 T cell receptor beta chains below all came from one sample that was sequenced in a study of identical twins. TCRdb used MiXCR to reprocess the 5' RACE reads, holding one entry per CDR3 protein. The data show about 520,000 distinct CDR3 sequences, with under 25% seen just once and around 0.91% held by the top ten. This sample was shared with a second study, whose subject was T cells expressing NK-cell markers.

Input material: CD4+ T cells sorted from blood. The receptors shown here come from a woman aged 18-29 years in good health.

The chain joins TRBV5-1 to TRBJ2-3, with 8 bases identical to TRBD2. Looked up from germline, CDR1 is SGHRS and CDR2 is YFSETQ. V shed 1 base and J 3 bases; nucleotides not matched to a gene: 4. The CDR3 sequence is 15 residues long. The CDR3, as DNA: TGCGCCAGCAGCTTGATGCCTAGCGGGACAGATACGCAGTATTTT. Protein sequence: CASSLMPSGTDTQYF.

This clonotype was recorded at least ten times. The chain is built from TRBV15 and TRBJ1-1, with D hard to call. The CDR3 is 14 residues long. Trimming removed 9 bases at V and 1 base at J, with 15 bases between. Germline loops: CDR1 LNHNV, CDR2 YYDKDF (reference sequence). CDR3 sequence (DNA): TGTGCCACAGTTCGCGGCCCGGGGAACACTGAAGCTTTCTTT. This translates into CATVRGPGNTEAFF.

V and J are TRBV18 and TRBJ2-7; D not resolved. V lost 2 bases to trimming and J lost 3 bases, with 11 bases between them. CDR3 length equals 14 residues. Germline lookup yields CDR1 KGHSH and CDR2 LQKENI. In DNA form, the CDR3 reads TGTGCCAGCTCACCATATGACCGAAACTACGAGCAGTACTTC. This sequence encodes CASSPYDRNYEQYF.

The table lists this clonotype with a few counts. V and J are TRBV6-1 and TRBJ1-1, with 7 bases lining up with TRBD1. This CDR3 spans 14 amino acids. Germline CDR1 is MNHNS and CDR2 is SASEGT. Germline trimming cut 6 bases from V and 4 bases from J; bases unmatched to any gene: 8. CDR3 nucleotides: TGTGCCAGCAGCAGGGGGGACTGGGGCACTGAAGCTTTCTTT. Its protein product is CASSRGDWGTEAFF.

The CDR3 bases are TGTGCCAGCAGACCTGGAAGCGGGAGAAATACGCAGTATTTT. It specifies CASRPGSGRNTQYF. V and J are TRBV6-1 and TRBJ2-3, with 8 bases matching TRBD2. The CDR3 spans 14 residues. The ends lost 6 bases at V and 7 bases at J; junction bases unmatched: 9. The germline gives CDR1 MNHNS, CDR2 SASEGT.

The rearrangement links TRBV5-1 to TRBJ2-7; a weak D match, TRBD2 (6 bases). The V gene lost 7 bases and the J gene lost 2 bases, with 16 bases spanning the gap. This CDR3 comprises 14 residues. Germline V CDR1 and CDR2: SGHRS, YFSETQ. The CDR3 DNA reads TGCGCCAGCGCCCCCGGGGCGGGAACCTACGAGCAGTACTTC. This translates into CASAPGAGTYEQYF.

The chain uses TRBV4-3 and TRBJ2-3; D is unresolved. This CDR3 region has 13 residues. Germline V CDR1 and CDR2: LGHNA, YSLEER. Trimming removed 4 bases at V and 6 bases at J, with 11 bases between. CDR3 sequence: CASSLSRWDTQYF. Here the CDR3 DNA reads TGCGCCAGCAGCCTTTCTCGTTGGGATACGCAGTATTTT.

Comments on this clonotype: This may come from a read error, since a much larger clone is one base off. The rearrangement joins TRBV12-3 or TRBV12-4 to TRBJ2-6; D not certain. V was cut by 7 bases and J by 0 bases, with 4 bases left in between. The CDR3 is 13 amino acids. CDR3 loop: CASKISGANVLTF. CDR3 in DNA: TGTGCCAGCAAAATCTCTGGGGCCAACGTCCTGACTTTC.

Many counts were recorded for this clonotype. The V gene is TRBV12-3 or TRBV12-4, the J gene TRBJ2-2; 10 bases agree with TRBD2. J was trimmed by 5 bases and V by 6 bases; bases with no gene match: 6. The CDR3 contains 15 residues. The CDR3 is CASRSAGGLTGELFF. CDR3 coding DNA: TGTGCCAGCAGGTCAGCGGGGGGGCTGACCGGGGAGCTGTTTTTT.

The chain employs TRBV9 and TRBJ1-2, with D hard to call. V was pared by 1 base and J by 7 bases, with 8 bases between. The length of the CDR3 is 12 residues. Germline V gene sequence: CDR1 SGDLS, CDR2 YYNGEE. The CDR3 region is CASSVSMGGYTF. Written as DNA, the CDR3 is TGTGCCAGCAGCGTATCCATGGGTGGCTACACCTTC.

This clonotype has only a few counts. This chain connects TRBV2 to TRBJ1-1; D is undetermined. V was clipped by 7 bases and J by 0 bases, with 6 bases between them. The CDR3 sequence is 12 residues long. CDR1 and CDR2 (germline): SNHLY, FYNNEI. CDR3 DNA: TGTGCCAGCACCTGGGTGAACACTGAAGCTTTCTTT. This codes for CASTWVNTEAFF.

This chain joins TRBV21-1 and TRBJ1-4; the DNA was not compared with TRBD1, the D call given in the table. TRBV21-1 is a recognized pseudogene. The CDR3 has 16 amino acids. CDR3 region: CASSKAKSDRDEKLFF. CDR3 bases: TGTGCCAGCAGCAAAGCGAAGAGTGACAGGGATGAAAAACTGTTTTTT.

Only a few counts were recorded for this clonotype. Here the CDR3 reads CSARDPGPQEGNEQFF. DNA for the CDR3: TGCAGTGCTAGAGATCCGGGACCCCAAGAGGGTAATGAGCAGTTCTTC. This chain joins TRBV20-1 and TRBJ2-1; D may match TRBD1 or TRBD2 (5 bases each). CDR1 is DFQATT, CDR2 SNEGSKA, per germline (reference sequence). This CDR3 region has 16 residues. The ends were cut back, 0 bases at V and 7 bases at J, with 19 bases in the middle.

DNA of the CDR3: TGCAGTGCTAGAGGGGGGGACTGGGACAATCAGCCCCAGCATTTT. It codes for CSARGGDWDNQPQHF. V and J are TRBV20-1 and TRBJ1-5; a weak D match, TRBD1 (5 bases). Germline V gene data show CDR1 as DFQATT and CDR2 as SNEGSKA (reference sequence). The CDR3 runs to 15 residues. Trimming cost V 1 base and J 3 bases, with 13 bases left between them.

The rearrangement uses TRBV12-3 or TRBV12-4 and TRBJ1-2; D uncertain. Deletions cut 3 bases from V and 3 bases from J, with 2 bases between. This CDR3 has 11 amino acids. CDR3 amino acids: CASSFYYGYTF. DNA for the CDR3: TGTGCCAGCAGTTTCTACTATGGCTACACCTTC.

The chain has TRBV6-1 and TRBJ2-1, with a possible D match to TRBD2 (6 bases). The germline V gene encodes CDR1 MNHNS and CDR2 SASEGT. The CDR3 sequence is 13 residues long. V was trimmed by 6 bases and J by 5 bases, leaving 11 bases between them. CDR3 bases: TGTGCCAGCAGAGGGACTTTCAACAATGAGCAGTTCTTC. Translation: CASRGTFNNEQFF.

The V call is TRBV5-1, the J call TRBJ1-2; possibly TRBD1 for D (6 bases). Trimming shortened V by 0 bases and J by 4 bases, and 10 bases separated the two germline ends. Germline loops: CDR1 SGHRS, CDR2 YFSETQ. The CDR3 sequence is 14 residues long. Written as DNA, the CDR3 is TGCGCCAGCAGCTTGGGACAGGCTAGCTATGGCTACACCTTC. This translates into CASSLGQASYGYTF.